This T cell receptor beta chain was recovered during a study of shared clonotypes between healthy human individuals (dated by TCRdb to the early 2020s). Context from the whole study: The cohort included three men and a couple of women between 18 and 49 years of age. For each donor, CD4 naive and CD4 memory were each given three plates, CD8 naive was given two plates, and CD8 memory was given one plate. To estimate repertoire size and how much clonotypes are shared between individuals, the study performed deep sequencing of blood TCR repertoires from roughly five healthy adults. Leukapheresis yielded between about 0.9 and 8.9 billion PBMCs per donor. To increase sequencing depth and limit assay-specific biases, TCR repertoire library preparation and sequencing were carried out by different laboratories using diverse techniques. The study at large found these results: Naive subsets generally had larger estimated clonotype richness than memory subsets did. Even with the large sequencing depth, rarefaction of the sorted-subset datasets indicated that sequencing was incomplete. Pairwise subsampling led to the expectation that sequencing depth would affect the degree of clonotype sharing among donors. Compared with non-shared clonotypes, the clonotypes found in all four sorted-subset donors had higher generation probabilities. Because the study included only a small number of donors, the genetic and exposure-history diversity represented was limited. When a handful of donors were compared, the shared fraction of clonotypes was about 5.4% for naive CD4, approximately 3.5% for naive CD8, roughly 2.5% for memory CD4, and around 0.4% for memory CD8. Sampling was restricted to blood, and TCR repertoires in tissue are likely to differ from TCR repertoires in blood.

Using the deep immunoSEQ assay, TCR CDR3 regions were amplified from genomic DNA by multiplex PCR. Extracted genomic DNA from each cell subset was spread evenly across all wells of several immunoSEQ 96-well plates, with each plate serving as a replicate. For sorted subsets, 200 to 250 ng of genomic DNA, equivalent to some 33,000 T cell genomes, went into each replicate PCR. Purified libraries were quantified with a Qubit 3.0 fluorometer, sized on a Bioanalyzer 2100, and re-quantified with the KAPA Library Quantification kit. Each immunoSEQ 96-well plate was sequenced on its own single-read 150-cycle Illumina NextSeq 550 flow cell. For the original study's pipeline: Because the immunoSEQ output included only junctional sequences and no quality scores, the filtering could not be the same as the filtering used for full-length reads. Sequences were annotated with PyIR, a Python wrapper for IgBLAST v1.9, using IMGT germline references to assign V/J genes and CDR3. Reads were removed for weak V/J assignments (E-value above 1e-6), missing CDR3, stop codons, out-of-frame junctions, or ambiguous translated residues. A V3J clonotype was defined by an identical inferred V gene, J gene, and CDR3 amino acid sequence. To compute the percentage overlap between repertoires, the number of shared unique clonotypes was divided by the size of the smaller repertoire. Three approaches were used to assess repertoire richness: RTK rarefaction, the Chao1 estimator, and Recon v2.1 estimates of unobserved clonotypes. OLGA was used to compute generation probabilities for all TCRbeta clonotypes that the gDNA method yielded from a handful of donors. Sourced from immuneACCESS, this table was stored by TCRdb with only in-frame sequences that have V and J called. A share of the clones is absent; for the studies checked, an unresolved V gene accounts for under half, and the remainder has no known explanation. The D gene and trimming were derived from the DNA, and the V and J assignments and clone size from that table. The sample yields about 2.4 million clones; 93% were counted once. The ten biggest clones cover 0.36% of the sample.

Healthy HIV-negative adults with no recently reported acute infections or vaccinations were included as donors. Only Caucasian adults living in Nashville, Tennessee, USA were represented among the donors. Magnetic negative selection was used to enrich CD4+ T cells, after which naive cells were positively selected on CD45RA and the negative fraction became the memory subset. Blood was obtained by leukapheresis, after which PBMCs were separated by Ficoll-Histopaque density gradient centrifugation and cryopreserved in liquid nitrogen vapor phase. Analytical flow cytometry was used to check the purity and quantity of each magnetically sorted T cell population. Each sorted fraction had its genomic DNA isolated and then quantified by UV absorbance on a Nanodrop 2000c. Points on this clone: The clone's antigen remains unknown. Base qualities were left out, and no much larger clone turns up one base away.

For CDR1 and CDR2, the germline V gene lists SNHLY and FYNNEI. The CDR3 starts with the cysteine, ends with the phenylalanine, and has 15 residues. Just the 45-base CDR3 DNA is kept, in frame starting at base 1. V lost 5 bases and J lost 0 bases; the stretch between them is 12 bases long. The TCR sequence derives from a man aged 18 to 35 in good health. Some clones in this sample may be carry-over from other donors' samples. The sample consisted of naive CD4+ T cells from PBMCs. The sample's cell subset or site, from its label and the paper: CD45RA+ positively selected. The chain was built from TRBV2 and TRBJ2-3, with TRBD2 perhaps the D gene, on 6 matching bases. CDR3 region: CASSRGKPSTDTQYF. The bases read TGTGCCAGCAGTCGCGGGAAACCTAGCACAGATACGCAGTATTTT.